This T cell receptor (beta chain) was retrieved from a study of cytomegalovirus exposure and HLA in healthy donors. The repertoire was sequenced with immunoSEQ multiplex PCR; TCRdb's copy has only in-frame clones and lacks some. Found here are 50,000 to 80,000 clones, 80% to 90% of them singletons; the top ten hold over 1.5%. This sequence originates from a woman aged 18-29 years in good health and CMV-seronegative. Source material: PBMCs.

The CDR3 DNA reads TGTGCCAGCAGCTCAGGGGGCGGGGGACTAGCGGCACCGGAGCAGTTCTTC. This translates into CASSSGGGGLAAPEQFF. The V gene is TRBV7-2, the J gene TRBJ2-1; 11 nucleotides line up with TRBD2. With V trimmed by 4 bases and J by 10 bases, 15 bases remained unmatched. Germline CDR1 is SGHTA and CDR2 is FQGNSA. The CDR3 covers 17 residues. The full variable domain, rest sourced from reference TRBV7-2 and TRBJ2-1, is GAGVSQSPSNKVTEKGKDVELRCDPISGHTALYWYRQSLGQGLEFLIYFQGNSAPDKSGLPSDRFSAERTGGSVSTLTIQRTQQEDSAVYLCASSSGGGGLAAPEQFFGPGTRLTVL.